Listed below are T cell receptor beta chains from one sample, sequenced in a study of identical twins. Each CDR3 protein gets one entry after TCRdb re-called the 5' RACE reads with MiXCR. This sample yields fewer than 900,000 distinct CDR3 sequences, of which 18% are seen a single time; around 14% belongs to the top ten. This sample was also put to use in a study of T cells expressing NK-cell markers.

The sample was PBMCs. Source of these receptors: a young woman in good health. Both conserved end residues are part of each CDR3. The D gene is left open where the match is weak. Size tells how often a clone was seen (once, few, many) or the class of an expanded clone, and some rows leave it out.

-,-,TRBJ2-3,TRBV11-3,TGTGCCAGCAGCGCCCGGGGCGGGGATGGATTAGATACGCAGTATTTT,CASSARGGDGLDTQYF
TRBD2,-,TRBJ2-7,TRBV20-1,TGCAGTGCTAGCCCCCTGGCGGGGGGCGGCTCCACTCGGAATCAGCAGTACTTC,CSASPLAGGGSTRNQQYF
-,-,TRBJ2-2,TRBV4-3,TGCGCCAGCAGCCTCAGCGTGGGGGGCGCAGACACCGGGGAGCTGTTTTTT,CASSLSVGGADTGELFF
-,-,TRBJ1-5,TRBV7-8,TGTGCCAGCAGCCCCTTCCACGGAATGAACAATCAGCCCCAGCATTTT,CASSPFHGMNNQPQHF
TRBD2,few,TRBJ2-1,TRBV5-4,TGTGCCAGCAGATACGGACTAGCAGGCAATGAGCAGTTCTTC,CASRYGLAGNEQFF
-,few,TRBJ2-2,TRBV11-2,TGTGCCAGCAGCAGCCGGGCCTTGAACACCGGGGAGCTGTTTTTT,CASSSRALNTGELFF
-,few,TRBJ1-1,TRBV20-1,TGCAGTGCTAGGTACACGAGTAACACTGAAGCTTTCTTT,CSARYTSNTEAFF
-,-,TRBJ2-2,TRBV27,TGTGCCAGCAGTTTAGAAAGGCGGTGGAACACCGGGGAGCTGTTTTTT,CASSLERRWNTGELFF
TRBD1,-,TRBJ1-2,TRBV29-1,TGCAGCGTGCGACAGGGGGCAGGCTATGGCTACACCTTC,CSVRQGAGYGYTF
TRBD1,-,TRBJ2-7,TRBV12-3/TRBV12-4,TGTGCCAGCAAGGGGGCTCAGACGTACTTC,CASKGAQTYF
-,few,TRBJ2-7,TRBV6-1,TGTGCCAGCAGTAATAACCGGGACATAGCATACGAGCAGTACTTC,CASSNNRDIAYEQYF
-,-,TRBJ2-3,TRBV5-1,TGCGCCAGCAGCTTGGGACTACCCCTCACAGATACGCAGTATTTT,CASSLGLPLTDTQYF
TRBD2,few,TRBJ2-5,TRBV12-3/TRBV12-4,TGTGCCAGCAGTTACATTAGCGGGAGCAAGACCCAGTACTTC,CASSYISGSKTQYF
-,-,TRBJ1-2,TRBV6-2/TRBV6-3,TGTGCCAGTCGCGGCAGGTACTTCTATGGCTACACCTTC,CASRGRYFYGYTF
-,-,TRBJ2-2,TRBV3-1,TGTGCCAGCAGCCCGGACCGTCTCGGGGAGCTGTTTTTT,CASSPDRLGELFF
-,-,TRBJ1-1,TRBV20-1,TGCAGTGCTGAGGGAGGGGTAGTATACACTGAAGCTTTCTTT,CSAEGGVVYTEAFF
-,few,TRBJ1-1,TRBV7-9,TGTGCCAGCAGCCCTGAGAGCCCGGAGAACACTGAAGCTTTCTTT,CASSPESPENTEAFF
-,-,TRBJ2-1,TRBV24-1,TGTGCCACCAGTGATTCCCGGCTCTCAAACAATGAGCAGTTCTTC,CATSDSRLSNNEQFF
-,few,TRBJ2-7,TRBV3-1,TGTGCCAGCAGCCAAGTTCGAGGGTACGAGCAGTACTTC,CASSQVRGYEQYF
TRBD2,few,TRBJ2-1,TRBV7-2,TGTGCCAGCAGCTTGGCTAGCGGGAGACTCTACAATGAGCAGTTCTTC,CASSLASGRLYNEQFF
TRBD1,few,TRBJ1-5,TRBV6-2/TRBV6-3,TGTGCCAGCAGACTACATTGGCAGGGGGATCGGCAGCCCCAGCATTTT,CASRLHWQGDRQPQHF
-,few,TRBJ1-6,TRBV13,TGTGCCAGCAGCTTTGAAAGGGACAATTCACCCCTCCACTTT,CASSFERDNSPLHF
TRBD1,few,TRBJ2-3,TRBV7-9,TGTGCCAGCAGCGCTATAACCGGGACAGGGAGGACAGATACGCAGTATTTT,CASSAITGTGRTDTQYF
-,few,TRBJ2-7,TRBV10-1,TGCGCCACCGGGGACCTCCACGAGCAGTACTTC,CATGDLHEQYF
-,few,TRBJ2-6,TRBV27,TGTGCCAGCAGTTTTAAGGTTCGTTCCTCTGGGGCCAACGTCCTGACTTTC,CASSFKVRSSGANVLTF
TRBD1,-,TRBJ1-2,TRBV13,TGTGCCAGCAAAACAGGGGGGGACTATGGCTACACCTTC,CASKTGGDYGYTF
TRBD1,-,TRBJ1-2,TRBV7-2,TGTGCCAGCAGCTTCACAGGGGGCTCGGGTGGCTACACCTTC,CASSFTGGSGGYTF
TRBD2,-,TRBJ2-1,TRBV6-1,TGTGCCAGCAGTCTGACTAGCAGAACCTACAATGAGCAGTTCTTC,CASSLTSRTYNEQFF
TRBD2,-,TRBJ2-1,TRBV7-2,TGTGCCAGCAGCTTTATTGAGGGAGGGCCTGGGTTCTTC,CASSFIEGGPGFF
TRBD2,few,TRBJ2-3,TRBV5-1,TGCGCCAGCAGCTTGGCGGTAGCGGGGGGGAAAGATACGCAGTATTTT,CASSLAVAGGKDTQYF
TRBD2,-,TRBJ2-2,TRBV9,TGTGCCAGCAGCTACTCCGGGACTAGCGGAAGTGGGGGGGAGCTGTTTTTT,CASSYSGTSGSGGELFF
-,-,TRBJ2-1,TRBV29-1,TGCAGCGTTGCACGGGTGGGCTTGGGAAATGAGCAGTTCTTC,CSVARVGLGNEQFF
-,-,TRBJ2-7,TRBV5-6,TGTGCCATCAGCCCATGGGGGCTCTGCGAGCAGTACTTC,CAISPWGLCEQYF
TRBD1,few,TRBJ2-5,TRBV5-1,TGCGCCAGCAGCTTCTTCCTGGCAGGGGGCGATGAGACCCAGTACTTC,CASSFFLAGGDETQYF
TRBD1,few,TRBJ1-1,TRBV12-3/TRBV12-4,TGTGCCAGCAGAGAAGGAGGGACAGGGTTATTCTTT,CASREGGTGLFF
-,few,TRBJ1-1,TRBV29-1,TGCAGCGCGGCTTGGGCCACTGAAGCTTTCTTT,CSAAWATEAFF
-,few,TRBJ2-7,TRBV20-1,TGCAGTGCTACCCCAATGGGCGAGCAGTACTTC,CSATPMGEQYF
TRBD2,-,TRBJ2-3,TRBV13,TGTGCCAGCAGCCTTAGCGGGAAGCCAGATACGCAGTATTTT,CASSLSGKPDTQYF
TRBD2,-,TRBJ2-1,TRBV11-2,TGTGCCAGCAGTCATCGTGGACTAGGATTCAATGAGCAGTTCTTC,CASSHRGLGFNEQFF
-,-,TRBJ1-5,TRBV6-1,TGTGCCAGCAGACCCGGGGCGTTGGGCAATCAGCCCCAGCATTTT,CASRPGALGNQPQHF
TRBD2,-,TRBJ2-1,TRBV10-2,TGCGCCAGCGCTTCGACTAGCGGGATTTCGAATGAGCAGTTCTTC,CASASTSGISNEQFF
-,-,TRBJ2-7,TRBV20-1,TGCAGTGCTAGAGATTTTCGGGGGTACGAGCAGTACTTC,CSARDFRGYEQYF
-,-,TRBJ2-5,TRBV12-3/TRBV12-4,TGTGCCAGCAGTCCGGACGGCGGGTGGGAGACCCAGTACTTC,CASSPDGGWETQYF
-,few,TRBJ2-7,TRBV6-5,TGTGCCAGCAGTTACGGGAGTAGCGGCACTGTGGAGCAGTACTTC,CASSYGSSGTVEQYF
TRBD1,few,TRBJ2-7,TRBV11-1,TGTGCCAGCAGCGGAGGGTGGCAGGGGGCCCTTACGGCCTACGAGCAGTACTTC,CASSGGWQGALTAYEQYF